Here is one T cell receptor (beta chain) with its context. The data were taken from a study of cytotoxic CD8 clonotypes in ibrutinib-treated CLL. Study information: Treatment had run for a median roughly 13 months, range 6 to 36, when response samples were taken. The study recorded mean values of about 260,000 productive templates and 94,082 productive rearrangements per sample.

A 1 in 200,000 to 1 in 1 million T cell depth was the sequencing target. Sequenced by immunoSEQ multiplex PCR; TCRdb stores in-frame clones only, minus some. This table has a few hundred thousand clones, around three quarters appearing once. The germline CDR1 and CDR2 sequences are SGDLS and YYNGEE. The CDR3 covers 15 residues. Trimming took off 4 bases at V and 2 bases at J, with 16 bases between the two ends. The clonotype comes from a human donor with chronic lymphocytic leukemia. The specimen was PBMCs, collected after 24 months of ibrutinib treatment. This chain uses TRBV9 with TRBJ2-7; D may be TRBD2 (7 bases). CDR3 nucleotides: TGTGCCAGCAGCCCCCGGGGGGAGGGGGCCTACGAGCAGTACTTC. Its protein is CASSPRGEGAYEQYF.